This T cell receptor beta chain appears in the sequencing data of a study of T cells in Graves' hyperthyroidism and ophthalmopathy. Findings of the study overall: Stable hyperthyroidism and ophthalmopathy were separated using 13 V-J signatures.

For this clonotype: Its antigen is undetermined.

V was shortened by 3 bases and J by 0 bases, with 12 bases between the two germline ends. The germline V gene has CDR1 SGHVS and CDR2 FQNEAQ. This CDR3 region has 16 residues. There were TCR beta CDR3 regions amplified from RNA transcripts. First-round RT-PCR with HTBI primers amplified the TCR CDR3 region. One entry per CDR3 protein, called by TCRdb with MiXCR from the multiplex PCR reads. The repertoire holds hundreds of thousands of distinct CDR3 sequences, with 38% as singletons. It was considered stable Graves' hyperthyroidism when ophthalmopathy did not progress within 18 months. Clinicians diagnosed patients from clinical symptoms, serum thyroxine and TRAb, thyroid ultrasound and orbital computed tomography. PBMCs were obtained from 9.5 to 10 ml fresh peripheral blood.

The rearrangement links TRBV7-8 to TRBJ1-3, with D possibly TRBD1 on 6 matching bases. The receptor was isolated from a man aged 18 to 30 with Graves' hyperthyroidism. Material for sequencing was blood. DNA for the CDR3: TGTGCCAGCAGCTTGAGACAGGTTCTCTCTGGAAACACCATATATTTT. Translated, it gives CASSLRQVLSGNTIYF.